The rows below give T cell receptor beta chains drawn from one sample of a study of identifying expanded T cells in peripheral blood. TCRdb's table, derived via immunoSEQ multiplex PCR, lists solely in-frame clones and lacks some. The repertoire includes about 130,000 clones, about 88% of them detected once, and 7.5% to 9% sits in the top ten. Sequenced input: blood. The receptors were sampled from a person aged 18-70 years in good health. Each CDR3 is given with its conserved first and last residue. D genes are given only for firm matches. The listing skips clone size in some rows; elsewhere it reads once, few, many or a size class.

v_gene	d_gene	j_gene	abundance	CDR3nt	CDR3aa
TRBV6-5	.	TRBJ2-2	few	TGTGCCAGCAGTTACTACGAGTCGAACACCGGGGAGCTGTTTTTT	CASSYYESNTGELFF
TRBV28	.	TRBJ1-4	.	TGTGCCAGCAGTTTCCTTAATGAAAAACTGTTTTTT	CASSFLNEKLFF
TRBV5-4	.	TRBJ1-5	.	TGTGCCAGCAGCCCCGACAGCAATCAGCCCCAGCATTTT	CASSPDSNQPQHF
TRBV4-2	TRBD1	TRBJ2-4	.	TGTGCCAGCAGCCCGGGACAGGGAGGAAGGAACATTCAGTACTTC	CASSPGQGGRNIQYF
TRBV7-8	.	TRBJ2-3	.	TGTGCCAGCAGCCCGAGGTTGGCTAGCACAGATACGCAGTATTTT	CASSPRLASTDTQYF
TRBV14	.	TRBJ1-2	.	TGTGCCAGCAGCCGGGACAACTATGGCTACACCTTC	CASSRDNYGYTF
TRBV28	TRBD1	TRBJ1-3	.	TGTGCCAGCAGCCAATCCGGGACAGAGCGAAACACCATATATTTT	CASSQSGTERNTIYF
TRBV11-2	.	TRBJ2-5	.	TGTGCCAGCAGCTTAGGGTTTGACAGTCCCCAAGAGACCCAGTACTTC	CASSLGFDSPQETQYF
TRBV5-8	.	TRBJ2-7	.	TGTGCCAGCAGCTCGAGGAGGTTGGTGGACTACGAGCAGTACTTC	CASSSRRLVDYEQYF
TRBV29-1	.	TRBJ2-4	few	TGCAGCGTTGTGCCACAACTAGCCAAAAACATTCAGTACTTC	CSVVPQLAKNIQYF
TRBV21-1	.	TRBJ1-5	.	TGTGCCTTCCCCCGGGCAAACAATCAGCCCCAGCATTTT	CAFPRANNQPQHF
TRBV2	TRBD2	TRBJ2-3	.	TGTGCCAGCAGTCTAGGACTAGCACCTATAGATACGCAGTATTTT	CASSLGLAPIDTQYF
TRBV5-5	TRBD1	TRBJ1-2	.	TGTGCCAGCAGCTTCCCGGGACAGGGGGCTGGCTACACCTTC	CASSFPGQGAGYTF
TRBV4-3	.	TRBJ1-2	.	TGCGCCAGCAGCCAAGACAGCCTTTTACAGGGTCGCGGCTACACCTTC	CASSQDSLLQGRGYTF
TRBV28	.	TRBJ1-2	once	TGTGCCAGCCGACCCCTAGGGACGGGCGGCTACACCTTC	CASRPLGTGGYTF
TRBV28	TRBD1	TRBJ1-4	.	TGTGCCAGCAGTATCACGGGACAGGGCTTTGGAAAACTGTTTTTT	CASSITGQGFGKLFF
TRBV10-3	.	TRBJ1-1	.	TGTGCCATCAGTGAAGCCGAGAACACTGAAGCTTTCTTT	CAISEAENTEAFF
TRBV30	.	TRBJ2-1	.	TGTGCCTGGAGTGTACCTACGGGGGCCGGGGATGAGCAGTTCTTC	CAWSVPTGAGDEQFF
TRBV7-2	.	TRBJ2-2	.	TGTGCCAGCAGCCTTGGGTCCGCGGAGCTGTTTTTT	CASSLGSAELFF
TRBV5-1	.	TRBJ2-1	.	TGCGCCAGCAGCTTGTTAAACAGCCACAATGAGCAGTTCTTC	CASSLLNSHNEQFF
TRBV30	.	TRBJ2-3	.	TGTGCCTGGAGTCTCCGCACAGATACGCAGTATTTT	CAWSLRTDTQYF
TRBV27	.	TRBJ1-5	.	TGTGCCAGCAGAAGAACCTCCGAGCAGCCCCAGCATTTT	CASRRTSEQPQHF
TRBV29-1	.	TRBJ1-3	.	TGCAGCGTCATGAGGGGTACTGGAAACACCATATATTTT	CSVMRGTGNTIYF
TRBV5-1	.	TRBJ2-3	.	TGCGCCAGCAGTATCGAGGATCCTAGAACAGATACGCAGTATTTT	CASSIEDPRTDTQYF
TRBV27	.	TRBJ1-5	.	TGTGCCACCTCCGAGGGGAAGACCAATCAGCCCCAGCATTTT	CATSEGKTNQPQHF
TRBV7-9	.	TRBJ1-4	once	TGTGCCAGCAGCTTAGGTTTCCACTCTGGAGGTGAAAAACTGTTTTTT	CASSLGFHSGGEKLFF
TRBV4-1	.	TRBJ1-3	.	TGCGCCAGCAGCCGCCAGGACTCTGGAAACACCATATATTTT	CASSRQDSGNTIYF
TRBV6-6	.	TRBJ1-5	.	TGTGCCAGCAGTACCGCGGTCGATCAGCCCCAGCATTTT	CASSTAVDQPQHF
TRBV29-1	.	TRBJ2-1	.	TGCAGCGTTGAGGTACCTGACACTTACAATGAGCAGTTCTTC	CSVEVPDTYNEQFF
TRBV5-4	TRBD1	TRBJ2-5	.	TGTGCCAGCAGCTTGGTGGGCAGGGGGCTTGTGAAGACCCAGTACTTC	CASSLVGRGLVKTQYF
TRBV20-1	.	TRBJ2-7	.	TGCAGTGCTAGAGAATCTTCGGAGCAGTACTTC	CSARESSEQYF
TRBV6-5	.	TRBJ2-5	.	TGTGCCAGCAGTTACTCGACCGGTTACCAAGAGACCCAGTACTTC	CASSYSTGYQETQYF
TRBV2	TRBD2	TRBJ2-7	.	TGTGCCAGCAGTCATAACGTGAGCGGGAGGGCCCGACGCTACGAGCAGTACTTC	CASSHNVSGRARRYEQYF
TRBV29-1	.	TRBJ2-5	once	TGCAGCGTTGATCCCTCCCCCCTCGAAGAGACCCAGTACTTC	CSVDPSPLEETQYF
TRBV7-3	TRBD2	TRBJ2-3	.	TGTGCCAGCAGCTTCTCGGGACTAGCGGGGACAGATACGCAGTATTTT	CASSFSGLAGTDTQYF
TRBV29-1	.	TRBJ2-5	.	TGCAGCGTGGACCACGAGGCCCAAGAGACCCAGTACTTC	CSVDHEAQETQYF
TRBV7-2	.	TRBJ1-1	few	TGTGCCAGCATCACAGGTATGACTGAAGCTTTCTTT	CASITGMTEAFF
TRBV5-6	.	TRBJ1-1	.	TGTGCCAGCAGCTTCGGGGGACTCTGGGGCTTCACTGAAGCTTTCTTT	CASSFGGLWGFTEAFF
TRBV28	.	TRBJ1-2	.	TGTGCCAGCAGTTTGGGGCAAAGGTCTGGCTACACCTTC	CASSLGQRSGYTF
TRBV29-1	.	TRBJ1-1	.	TGCAGCGCGAAAGTCCAGGGGCCCGAAGCTTTCTTT	CSAKVQGPEAFF